These 5 T cell receptor beta chains came from one sample sequenced in a study of OX40 agonist ivuxolimab in advanced cancers. Measured with immunoSEQ multiplex PCR; TCRdb has only the in-frame clones, and not every one. The sample has tens of thousands of clones, roughly 89% seen once. The specimen was CD4+ or CD8+ T cells sorted from blood, collected in a trial of the OX40 agonist ivuxolimab. The receptor set was obtained from an adult with an advanced solid tumor such as melanoma, head and neck, liver or kidney cancer.

V gene TRBV4-2 combines with J gene TRBJ1-2, with 7 bases that match TRBD1. Germline-derived CDR1 and CDR2 are LGHNA and YNFKEQ. The CDR3 is 17 amino acids. The V and J ends lost 4 bases and 5 bases, in that order; junction bases with no gene match: 16. CDR3 amino acids: CASSLQATRDSVYGYTF. For the CDR3, the DNA is TGTGCCAGCAGCCTGCAAGCCACTAGGGACAGTGTATATGGCTACACCTTC.

This chain connects TRBV2 to TRBJ2-1, with 7 bases fitting TRBD1. The germline V gene has CDR1 SNHLY and CDR2 FYNNEI. With V trimmed by 5 bases and J by 6 bases, 1 base remained unmatched. This CDR3 spans 12 amino acids. The CDR3 nucleotides are TGTGCCAGCAGTAGACAGGGCAATGAGCAGTTCTTC. Translated, it gives CASSRQGNEQFF.

This chain links TRBV11-2 with TRBJ1-5; D not resolved. CDR3 size: 14 residues. V was shortened by 1 base and J by 4 bases, with 8 bases between the two germline ends. Germline CDR1 is SGHAT and CDR2 is FQNNGV. The CDR3 is CASSLAGENQPQHF. DNA of the CDR3: TGTGCCAGCAGCTTAGCCGGGGAGAATCAGCCCCAGCATTTT.

As to this clone: One end of the junction fails to match germline, which may point to a read error. The chain carries TRBV7-7 and TRBJ2-5; 9 nucleotides match TRBD2. Germline values: CDR1 SSHAT, CDR2 FNYEAQ (reference sequence). The CDR3 covers 15 residues. CDR3 in DNA: TGTGCTAGCAGCCCCGGGCGGGGGGGCGCGGAGACCCAGTACTTC. It translates to CASSPGRGGAETQYF.

The J gene is TRBJ2-7, the V gene TRBV27, with a tentative D call TRBD2 (7 bases). The CDR3 length is 15 residues. CDR1 and CDR2 from the germline V gene are MNHEY and SMNVEV (reference sequence). V gave up 1 base and J gave up 6 bases, with 16 bases separating them. The CDR3 nucleotides are TGTGCCAGCAGTTTATTACGGGGGGCCTCCGGCGAGCAGTACTTC. It specifies CASSLLRGASGEQYF.